This TCR beta chain originates from a study of blood T cells in healthy people across ages. There are many counts of this clonotype. The V gene end was trimmed by 5 bases and the J gene end by 4 bases; junction bases not matched to a gene: 3. Per the germline V gene, CDR1 is SGHTA and CDR2 is FQGNSA. The CDR3 covers 14 residues. Primed by a sample-barcoded 5' primer and a J-beta primer mix, a second PCR proceeded for about 6 to 11 cycles. Each CDR3 protein is one row after TCRdb ran MiXCR on the 5' RACE reads. This table holds approximately 2,000,000 distinct CDR3 sequences, 30% to 40% found once. At least 7 million PBMCs were isolated per sample.

This receptor was identified in a human donor in good health. The V call is TRBV7-2, the J call TRBJ2-7; 12 bases match TRBD2. The sample consisted of blood. The CDR3 region has the DNA TGTGCCAGCAGCCTTGGACTAGCGGGATACGAGCAGTACTTC. Translated: CASSLGLAGYEQYF.